The rows below give T cell receptor beta chains drawn from one sample of a study of T cell responses to AZD1222 COVID-19 vaccine. Assay used: immunoSEQ multiplex PCR; TCRdb lists only in-frame clones, some missing. This sample has about 120,000 clones, with approximately 85% found just once. The source material was peripheral blood, sampled on day 0 of MenACWY control vaccination. The receptor source for this set is an adult in good health. The CDR3 runs from the conserved cysteine through the conserved F or W. The D gene is left open where the match is weak. A clone size is listed for some rows: how often the clone was seen (once, few, many), or a class if it is expanded.

abundance	j_gene	d_gene	v_gene	CDR3nt	CDR3aa
-	TRBJ2-7	-	TRBV6-2/TRBV6-3	TGTGCCAGCAGCCGGGGCGCCGGGGAGCAGTACTTC	CASSRGAGEQYF
-	TRBJ2-5	TRBD2	TRBV9	TGTGCCAGCAGCCCCGGACTAGCGGGGGGGCGCGGAGAGACCCAGTACTTC	CASSPGLAGGRGETQYF
once	TRBJ2-3	-	TRBV11-2	TGTGCCAGCAGGAACAGGGCCCGGGGCCCAGATACGCAGTATTTT	CASRNRARGPDTQYF
-	TRBJ1-3	TRBD1	TRBV6-5	TGTGCCAGCAGTTTGGGACAGATCTCTGGAAACACCATATATTTT	CASSLGQISGNTIYF
-	TRBJ2-2	-	TRBV18	TGTGCCAGCTCGCCTAGGATGGGCGGGGAGCTGTTTTTT	CASSPRMGGELFF
-	TRBJ2-5	-	TRBV3-1/TRBV3-2	TGTGCCAGCAGCCGGTTTCAAGAGACCCAGTACTTC	CASSRFQETQYF
-	TRBJ1-2	-	TRBV19	TGTGCCAGTACCTCCCAAAACTCTGGCTACACCTTC	CASTSQNSGYTF
-	TRBJ1-6	-	TRBV4-1	TGCGCCAGCAGCCTAATCGGACCCCGGGCCTCACCCCTCCACTTT	CASSLIGPRASPLHF
-	TRBJ2-7	-	TRBV7-3	TGTGCCAGCAGCTTAAATCCAGCGACAGCTCCTTACGAGCAGTACTTC	CASSLNPATAPYEQYF
-	TRBJ2-2	-	TRBV6-1	TGTGCCAGCAGTGAACGAAGCAGGGAATCCGGGGAGCTGTTTTTT	CASSERSRESGELFF
-	TRBJ2-3	TRBD2	TRBV27	TGTGCCAGCAGTTTGTTTTCGGCTAGCGGGGGGGTTGATACGCAGTATTTT	CASSLFSASGGVDTQYF
-	TRBJ1-1	-	TRBV5-1	TGCGCCAGCAGCTTGGGGAGAGACACTGAAGCTTTCTTT	CASSLGRDTEAFF
-	TRBJ2-5	TRBD1	TRBV25-1	TGTGCCAGCACCCCGGACAGGGTACAAGAGACCCAGTACTTC	CASTPDRVQETQYF
-	TRBJ1-2	-	TRBV6-5	TGTGCCAGCAGTCCCGGGGCCTTTAATGGCTACACCTTC	CASSPGAFNGYTF
-	TRBJ1-3	-	TRBV11-2	TGTGCCAGCAGCTTCCCTGGGGGAAACACCATATATTTT	CASSFPGGNTIYF
-	TRBJ1-6	-	TRBV6-1	TGTGCCAGCAGTGAGCGACTGATCAATTCACCCCTCCACTTT	CASSERLINSPLHF
once	TRBJ2-1	TRBD2	TRBV7-2	TGTGCCAGCAGCTTAAAACTAGCGGGGGGGACCAATGAGCAGTTCTTC	CASSLKLAGGTNEQFF
few	TRBJ1-1	TRBD1	TRBV11-2	TGTGCCAGCAGCGCAGGGGGGTTCACTGAAGCTTTCTTT	CASSAGGFTEAFF
-	TRBJ2-3	-	TRBV7-2	TGTGCCAGCAGCCCCACCTGGGGGCCCGCAGATACGCAGTATTTT	CASSPTWGPADTQYF
-	TRBJ2-7	-	TRBV30	TGTGCCTGGAGTCCGACTTCCTACGAGCAGTACTTC	CAWSPTSYEQYF
-	TRBJ1-1	-	TRBV29-1	TGCAGCGTTGAACGCCGCAGCTTGAACACTGAAGCTTTCTTT	CSVERRSLNTEAFF
-	TRBJ1-3	-	TRBV2	TGTGCCAGCAGCCCGGGGCGGTTAGGACCCTCTGGAAACACCATATATTTT	CASSPGRLGPSGNTIYF
-	TRBJ2-3	TRBD2	TRBV9	TGTGCCAGCAGCGTAGGCGGGGGGGCCGGCACAGATACGCAGTATTTT	CASSVGGGAGTDTQYF
-	TRBJ2-7	TRBD1	TRBV9	TGTGCCAGCAGCGTGTCGACAGGGGGCCCCTACGAGCAGTACTTC	CASSVSTGGPYEQYF
-	TRBJ1-2	TRBD1	TRBV4-3	TGCGCCAGCAGCCTCAGGGGGGACTATGGCTACACCTTC	CASSLRGDYGYTF
-	TRBJ1-2	TRBD1	TRBV19	TGTGCCAGTAGTTTCCACAGGGGTTCTAACTATGGCTACACCTTC	CASSFHRGSNYGYTF
-	TRBJ2-5	-	TRBV7-6	TGTGCCAGCAGCTTAGCGCCCAGGGGAGGGCAAGAGACCCAGTACTTC	CASSLAPRGGQETQYF
-	TRBJ1-2	TRBD1	TRBV2	TGTGCCAGCAGGGTAGGACAGGGGGCCTATGGCTACACCTTC	CASRVGQGAYGYTF
-	TRBJ2-7	-	TRBV6-5	TGTGCCAGCACTGGCGGGGGCCCCTACGAGCAGTACTTC	CASTGGGPYEQYF
-	TRBJ1-4	TRBD1	TRBV15	TGTGCCACCAGCAGCCCGGACAGGGGTAATGAAAAACTGTTTTTT	CATSSPDRGNEKLFF
-	TRBJ1-2	-	TRBV7-9	TGTGCCAGCAGACCCCGTGGGTCAAACTATGGCTACACCTTC	CASRPRGSNYGYTF
-	TRBJ2-5	-	TRBV29-1	TGCAGCGTAACTCGCCCGGGGGCCCAAGAGACCCAGTACTTC	CSVTRPGAQETQYF
-	TRBJ2-7	TRBD1	TRBV19	TGTGCCAGTAGTAATTGGGGGAAAGCGGGACAGGGGTACGAGCAGTACTTC	CASSNWGKAGQGYEQYF
-	TRBJ2-2	-	TRBV6-4	TGTGCCAGCAGGCCAGGGGATAGCACCGGGGAGCTGTTTTTT	CASRPGDSTGELFF
-	TRBJ1-6	-	TRBV5-4	TGTGCCAGCAGCTTGGCCGGGGGGGATTCACCCCTCCACTTT	CASSLAGGDSPLHF
few	TRBJ2-7	TRBD2	TRBV19	TGTGCCAGTAGTATCAGGACTAGCGGGGCCTACGAGCAGTACTTC	CASSIRTSGAYEQYF
-	TRBJ2-6	-	TRBV28	TGTGCCAGCAGTTTAAGGTTTGGGGGTCCCGGGGCCAACGTCCTGACTTTC	CASSLRFGGPGANVLTF
-	TRBJ1-2	-	TRBV7-9	TGTGCCAGCAGCCCGACGGGTGGTGAGGGAGACTTCCGCGGCTACACCTTC	CASSPTGGEGDFRGYTF
-	TRBJ2-1	TRBD1	TRBV4-1	TGCGCCAGCAGCCACGGACAGGGGTCTGGGGATGAGCAGTTCTTC	CASSHGQGSGDEQFF
-	TRBJ1-1	-	TRBV19	TGTGCCAGTAGTTCACGGGGGGATGCTGAAGCTTTCTTT	CASSSRGDAEAFF
-	TRBJ2-7	-	TRBV9	TGTGCCAGCAGTGCCGGATGGGGGCGCGACGAGCAGTACTTC	CASSAGWGRDEQYF
few	TRBJ1-3	-	TRBV18	TGTGCCAGCTCACCCACGGGACCGACAGGATGGCGAAACACCATATATTTT	CASSPTGPTGWRNTIYF
few	TRBJ1-5	-	TRBV7-8	TGTGCCAGCAGCTTCGGGGGGCATCAGCCCCAGCATTTT	CASSFGGHQPQHF
-	TRBJ1-3	-	TRBV24-1	TGTGCCACCTCGAGGGCGGCCGACGGAAACACCATATATTTT	CATSRAADGNTIYF
once	TRBJ1-4	-	TRBV7-9	TGTGCCAGCAGCGACCAGGGAGCAACTAATGAAAAACTGTTTTTT	CASSDQGATNEKLFF
few	TRBJ1-2	TRBD1	TRBV14	TGTGCCAGCAGCCAAGGGGGTGAGACAGGGAGTGGCTACACCTTC	CASSQGGETGSGYTF
-	TRBJ1-1	-	TRBV18	TGTGCCAGCTCACCGGGGAGAAACACTGAAGCTTTCTTT	CASSPGRNTEAFF
-	TRBJ2-7	TRBD1	TRBV6-2/TRBV6-3	TGTGCCAGCAGTTACTCGACTCCAGGAGCGAGACAGGGTCTGCAAATCGCCGAGCAGTACTTC	CASSYSTPGARQGLQIAEQYF
-	TRBJ2-7	TRBD1	TRBV27	TGTGCCAGCAGCGCAGCACAGGGGTACGAGCAGTACTTC	CASSAAQGYEQYF
few	TRBJ1-2	-	TRBV6-2/TRBV6-3	TGTGCCAGCAGTTATACGGGGGCCTACACCTTC	CASSYTGAYTF
-	TRBJ1-6	-	TRBV3-1/TRBV3-2	TGTGCCAGCAGCCCCGGGAGTTTAAATTCACCCCTCCACTTT	CASSPGSLNSPLHF
-	TRBJ2-1	TRBD2	TRBV18	TGTGCCAGCTCACCACCTCTGCTAGCGGGGAACAATGAGCAGTTCTTC	CASSPPLLAGNNEQFF
-	TRBJ2-2	-	TRBV19	TGTGCCAGTAGTGTTACGGGGTATAACACCGGGGAGCTGTTTTTT	CASSVTGYNTGELFF
-	TRBJ2-7	TRBD1	TRBV4-2	TGTGCCAGCAGCCAGGCCGGGACAGGGGGTTACGAGCAGTACTTC	CASSQAGTGGYEQYF